The 8 T cell receptor beta chains below were found in one sample sequenced in a study of T cell repertoires in cytomegalovirus infection. TCRdb reprocessed the reads via MiXCR and lists one record per CDR3 protein. Found here are approximately 250,000 distinct CDR3 sequences, roughly 23% of them singletons; the top ten hold roughly 18%. Sequences were obtained from CD8+ T cells from PBMCs. The receptors come from a human donor in good health (CMV status not recorded). Some clones in this sample may be carry-over from other donors' samples.

This clonotype was seen only a few times. V gene TRBV5-4 combines with J gene TRBJ2-1; 9 positions agree with TRBD1. CDR1 is SGHNT, CDR2 YYREEE, per germline (reference sequence). CDR3 length: 14 residues. Germline trimming cut 6 bases from V and 5 bases from J; bases unmatched to any gene: 6. CDR3 residues: CASTTTGGDNEQFF. The CDR3 nucleotides are TGTGCCAGCACCACGACAGGGGGAGACAATGAGCAGTTCTTC.

This clonotype came up a few times. The chain is built from TRBV19 and TRBJ1-5; D call uncertain. V dropped 3 bases and J dropped 2 bases, with 8 bases sitting between them. Germline V lookup: CDR1 LNHDA, CDR2 SQIVND (reference sequence). CDR3 length: 14 residues. The CDR3 reads CASSMVSRNQPQHF. In nucleotides, the CDR3 is TGTGCCAGTAGTATGGTATCCCGCAATCAGCCCCAGCATTTT.

This clonotype was observed a few times. The chain recombines TRBV6-1 with TRBJ2-3; 7 bases are shared with TRBD1. Germline CDR1 reads MNHNS; CDR2 reads SASEGT. Trimming at V came to 4 bases and at J to 0 bases, leaving 4 bases not matched to a gene. CDR3 length: 15 amino acids. The CDR3: CASSGRTGSTDTQYF. CDR3 nucleotide sequence: TGTGCCAGCAGTGGTCGGACAGGTAGCACAGATACGCAGTATTTT.

Concerning this clonotype: A much larger clone is a single base away; this may be a read error. This chain uses TRBV7-6 with TRBJ2-2; 16 bases are shared with TRBD2. The CDR3 sequence is 19 residues long. Germline V gene sequence: CDR1 SGHVS, CDR2 FNYEAQ. This chain's CDR3 is CVSSPGLAGGYVNTGELFF. For the CDR3, the DNA is TGTGTCAGCAGCCCGGGACTAGCGGGGGGGTACGTGAACACCGGGGAGCTGTTTTTT.

This clonotype was observed many times. The V gene is TRBV7-9, the J gene TRBJ2-3; 13 nucleotides line up with TRBD2. V gave up 5 bases and J gave up 0 bases; unmatched junction bases: 5. This CDR3 comprises 17 residues. Germline V gene data show CDR1 as SEHNR and CDR2 as FQNEAQ (reference sequence). CDR3 nucleotide sequence: TGTGCCAGCAGCACCTGGACTAGCGGGGGTAGCACAGATACGCAGTATTTT. This translates into CASSTWTSGGSTDTQYF.

A few counts support this clonotype. V is TRBV7-9 and J is TRBJ2-7; 10 bases align to TRBD1. The V gene's germline CDR1 is SEHNR and CDR2 FQNEAQ (reference sequence). The CDR3 consists of 15 residues. Trimming cost V 3 bases and J 3 bases; bases outside gene matches: 5. CDR3 nucleotides: TGTGCCAGCAGCTTGACAGGGGGCCCCGTCTACGAGCAGTACTTC. It yields the protein CASSLTGGPVYEQYF. Full variable domain (missing parts from reference TRBV7-9 and TRBJ2-7): DTGVSQNPRHKITKRGQNVTFRCDPISEHNRLYWYRQTLGQGPEFLTYFQNEAQLEKSRLLSDRFSAERPKGSFSTLEIQRTEQGDSAMYLCASSLTGGPVYEQYFGPGTRLTVT.

This clonotype has more than one count but fewer than ten. The chain links TRBV28 to TRBJ2-3, with D uncertain. Germline V gene sequence: CDR1 MDHEN, CDR2 SYDVKM. CDR3 length: 14 residues. V lost 8 bases and J lost 0, with 12 bases in between. The CDR3 coding sequence is TGTGCCAGCTCTCGGCAGACTAGCACAGATACGCAGTATTTT. Translated: CASSRQTSTDTQYF.

The chain uses TRBV2 and TRBJ2-3, with D possibly TRBD1 on 5 matching bases. Germline-derived CDR1 and CDR2 are SNHLY and FYNNEI. The CDR3 has 14 residues. Deletions cut 7 bases from V and 1 base from J, with 12 bases between. The CDR3 is CASMGLEGTDTQYF. The DNA of the CDR3 is TGTGCCAGCATGGGGCTAGAAGGCACAGATACGCAGTATTTT.